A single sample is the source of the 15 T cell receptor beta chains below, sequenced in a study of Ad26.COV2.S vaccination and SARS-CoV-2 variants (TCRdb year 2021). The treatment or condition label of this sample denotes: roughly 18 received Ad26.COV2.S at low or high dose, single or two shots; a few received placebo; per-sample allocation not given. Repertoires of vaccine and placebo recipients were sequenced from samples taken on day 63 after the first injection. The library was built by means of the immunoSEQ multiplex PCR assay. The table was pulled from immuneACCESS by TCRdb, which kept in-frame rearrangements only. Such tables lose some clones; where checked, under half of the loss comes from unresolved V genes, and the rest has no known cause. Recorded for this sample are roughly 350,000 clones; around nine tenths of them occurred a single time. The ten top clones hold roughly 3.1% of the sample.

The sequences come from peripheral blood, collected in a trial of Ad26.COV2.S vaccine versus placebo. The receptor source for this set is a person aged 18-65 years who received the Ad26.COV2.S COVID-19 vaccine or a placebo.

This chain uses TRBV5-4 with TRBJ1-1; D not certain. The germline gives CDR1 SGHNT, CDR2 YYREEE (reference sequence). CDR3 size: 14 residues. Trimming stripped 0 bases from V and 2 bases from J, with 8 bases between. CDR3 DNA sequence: TGTGCCAGCAGCTTGGTAGGCAGCAACACTGAAGCTTTCTTT. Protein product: CASSLVGSNTEAFF.

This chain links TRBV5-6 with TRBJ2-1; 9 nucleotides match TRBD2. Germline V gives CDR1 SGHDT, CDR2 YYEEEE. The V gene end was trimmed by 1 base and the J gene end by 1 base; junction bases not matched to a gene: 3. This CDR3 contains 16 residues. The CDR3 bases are TGTGCCAGCAGCTTGCGAACTAGCGGGTCCTACAATGAGCAGTTCTTC. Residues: CASSLRTSGSYNEQFF. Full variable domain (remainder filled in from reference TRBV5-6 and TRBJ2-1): DAGVTQSPTHLIKTRGQQVTLRCSPKSGHDTVSWYQQALGQGPQFIFQYYEEEERQRGNFPDRFSGHQFPNYSSELNVNALLLGDSALYLCASSLRTSGSYNEQFFGPGTRLTVL.

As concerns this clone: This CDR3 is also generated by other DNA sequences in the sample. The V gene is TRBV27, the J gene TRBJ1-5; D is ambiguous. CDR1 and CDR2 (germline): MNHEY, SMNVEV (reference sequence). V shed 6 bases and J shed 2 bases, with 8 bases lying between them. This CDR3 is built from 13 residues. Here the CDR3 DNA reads TGTGCCAGCAGCCTGCTGGGCAATCAGCCCCAGCATTTT. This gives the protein CASSLLGNQPQHF.

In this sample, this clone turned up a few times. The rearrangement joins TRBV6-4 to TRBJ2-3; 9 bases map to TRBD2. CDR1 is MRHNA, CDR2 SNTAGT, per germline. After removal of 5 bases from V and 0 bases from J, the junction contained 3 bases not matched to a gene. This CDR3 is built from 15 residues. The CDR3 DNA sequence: TGTGCCAGCAGTAAAACTAGCGGGAGCACAGATACGCAGTATTTT. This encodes CASSKTSGSTDTQYF.

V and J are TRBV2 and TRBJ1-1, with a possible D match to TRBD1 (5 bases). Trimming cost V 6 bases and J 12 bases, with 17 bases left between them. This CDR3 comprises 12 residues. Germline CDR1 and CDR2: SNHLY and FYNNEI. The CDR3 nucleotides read TGTGCCAGCAGAGGGGACGGCGCGTTAACTTTCTTT. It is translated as CASRGDGALTFF. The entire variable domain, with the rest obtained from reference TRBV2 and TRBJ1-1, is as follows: EPEVTQTPSHQVTQMGQEVILRCVPISNHLYFYWYRQILGQKVEFLVSFYNNEISEKSEIFDDQFSVERPDGSNFTLKIRSTKLEDSAMYFCASRGDGALTFFGQGTRLTVV.

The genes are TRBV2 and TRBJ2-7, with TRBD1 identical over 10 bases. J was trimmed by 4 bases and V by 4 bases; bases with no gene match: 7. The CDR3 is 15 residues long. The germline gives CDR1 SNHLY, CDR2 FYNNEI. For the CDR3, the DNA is TGTGCCAGCAGTGCCCCCGGGACAGGGGTATACGAGCAGTACTTC. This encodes CASSAPGTGVYEQYF.

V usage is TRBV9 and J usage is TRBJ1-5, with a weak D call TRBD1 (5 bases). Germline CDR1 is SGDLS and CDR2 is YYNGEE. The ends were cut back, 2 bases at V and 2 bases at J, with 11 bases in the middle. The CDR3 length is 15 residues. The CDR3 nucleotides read TGTGCCAGCAGCGTGGGGGGAGGGCGCAATCAGCCCCAGCATTTT. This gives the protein CASSVGGGRNQPQHF. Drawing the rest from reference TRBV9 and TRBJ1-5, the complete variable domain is DSGVTQTPKHLITATGQRVTLRCSPRSGDLSVYWYQQSLDQGLQFLIQYYNGEERAKGNILERFSAQQFPDLHSELNLSSLELGDSALYFCASSVGGGRNQPQHFGDGTRLSIL.

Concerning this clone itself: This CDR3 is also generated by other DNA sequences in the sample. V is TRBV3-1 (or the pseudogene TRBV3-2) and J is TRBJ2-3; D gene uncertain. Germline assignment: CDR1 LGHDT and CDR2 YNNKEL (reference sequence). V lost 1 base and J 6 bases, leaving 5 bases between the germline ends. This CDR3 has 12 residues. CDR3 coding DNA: TGTGCCAGCAGCCAAGTAGAGGATACGCAGTATTTT. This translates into CASSQVEDTQYF.

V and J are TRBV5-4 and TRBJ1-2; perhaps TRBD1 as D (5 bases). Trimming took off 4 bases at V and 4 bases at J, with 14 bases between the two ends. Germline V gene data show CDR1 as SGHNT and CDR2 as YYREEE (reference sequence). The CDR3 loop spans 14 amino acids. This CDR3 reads CASSLNRRFYGYTF. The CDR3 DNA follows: TGTGCCAGCAGCCTAAACAGGAGATTCTATGGCTACACCTTC.

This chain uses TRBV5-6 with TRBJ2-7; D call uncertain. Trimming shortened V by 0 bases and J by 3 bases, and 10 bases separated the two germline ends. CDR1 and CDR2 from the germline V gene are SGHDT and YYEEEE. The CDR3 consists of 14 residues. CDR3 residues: CASSLAAGLYEQYF. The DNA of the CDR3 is TGTGCCAGCAGCTTGGCCGCCGGGCTCTACGAGCAGTACTTC.

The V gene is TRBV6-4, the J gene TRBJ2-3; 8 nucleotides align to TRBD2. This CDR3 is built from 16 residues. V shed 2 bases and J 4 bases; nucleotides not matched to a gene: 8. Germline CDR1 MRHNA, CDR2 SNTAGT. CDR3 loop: CASSDPPGGRADTQYF. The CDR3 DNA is TGTGCCAGCAGTGACCCCCCGGGGGGGCGGGCAGATACGCAGTATTTT.

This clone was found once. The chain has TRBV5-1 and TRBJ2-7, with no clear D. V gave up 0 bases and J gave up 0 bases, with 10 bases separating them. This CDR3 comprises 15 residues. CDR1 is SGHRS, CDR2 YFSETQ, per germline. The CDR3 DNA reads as TGCGCCAGCAGCTTGGAGTCTGGCCCCTCCTACGAGCAGTACTTC. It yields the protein CASSLESGPSYEQYF.

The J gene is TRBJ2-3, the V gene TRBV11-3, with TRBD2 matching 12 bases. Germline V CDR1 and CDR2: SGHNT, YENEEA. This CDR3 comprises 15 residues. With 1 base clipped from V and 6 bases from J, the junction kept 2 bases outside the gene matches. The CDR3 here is CASSLGTSGEDTQYF. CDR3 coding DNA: TGTGCCAGCAGCTTAGGGACTAGCGGGGAGGATACGCAGTATTTT.

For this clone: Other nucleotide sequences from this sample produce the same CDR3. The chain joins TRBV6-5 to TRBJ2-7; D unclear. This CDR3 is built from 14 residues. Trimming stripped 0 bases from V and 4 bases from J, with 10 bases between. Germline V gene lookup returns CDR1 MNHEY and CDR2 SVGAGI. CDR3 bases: TGTGCCAGCAGTTACTCCGGCGGTTTATACGAGCAGTACTTC. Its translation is CASSYSGGLYEQYF.

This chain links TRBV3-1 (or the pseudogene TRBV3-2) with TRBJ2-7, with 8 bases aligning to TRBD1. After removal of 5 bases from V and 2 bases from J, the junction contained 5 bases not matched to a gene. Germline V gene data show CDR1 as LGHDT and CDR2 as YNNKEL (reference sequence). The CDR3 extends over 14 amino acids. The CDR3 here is CASSYTDRAYEQYF. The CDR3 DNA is TGTGCCAGCAGCTACACGGACAGGGCCTACGAGCAGTACTTC.